This T cell receptor beta chain was sequenced during a study of CD8+ T cells in alopecia areata (dated by TCRdb to 2017 to 2018). Background for the entire study: The study used high-throughput TCRbeta sequencing to examine T cell clonal expansion in alopecia areata, in both the C3H/HeJ mouse model and human patients. RNA was extracted with the PAXgene miRNA kit for fixed scalp, the miRNeasy kit for PBMCs, and the RNeasy kit for mouse skin. TCRbeta CDR3 regions were amplified by immunoSEQ multiplex PCR using 35 Vbeta forward and 13 Jbeta reverse primers. Scalp tissue and sorted CD4+ and CD8+ peripheral blood T cells from patchy and totalis/universalis alopecia areata patients and from healthy controls were covered by human TCRbeta sequencing. Scalp clonality was compared among normal scalp (n=4), patchy alopecia areata scalp (n=8), and alopecia totalis/universalis scalp (n=8).

The library was built by means of the immunoSEQ multiplex PCR assay. To provide template for TCR sequencing, every sample had RNA extracted and reverse transcribed into cDNA. SuperScript III was used for first-strand cDNA synthesis, primed with a 2:1 mix of oligo-dT and random hexamers. A synthetic immune receptor repertoire was used to gauge amplification bias, and whatever bias remained was removed computationally. As for the original processing: After raw reads were preprocessed to remove errors, the CDR3 was defined following IMGT conventions as running from the conserved cysteine to phenylalanine. Clonality was calculated as 1 minus Shannon entropy normalized by log2 of the number of productive unique TCRs. CD4 or CD8 identity of scalp clones was inferred by cross-referencing scalp TCRbeta sequences with sorted blood CD4 and CD8 repertoires. This immuneACCESS table, as held by TCRdb, lists in-frame sequences with V and J called but not all clones. Of the missing ones, under half trace to an unresolved V gene in checked studies; the others have no known cause. D and trimming come from the DNA, and the V and J calls and clone size come from that table. The sample yields under 65,000 clones; about 40% were counted once. Together, the top ten hold just over 50% of the sample.

Comments on this clone: Its antigen specificity is not known. Base qualities are not recorded, but no much larger clone differs from it by a single base.

The investigation overall reported the following: Higher clonality and more expanded CD8+ clones were observed in lesional scalp than in normal scalp, particularly in alopecia totalis/universalis, a finding suggestive of antigenic drive. Unlike mouse skin, which is dominated by gammadelta T cells, normal human skin has resident alphabeta T cells that are also sequenced, and this complicates analysis of the scalp TCR repertoire. TCR sequences shared between patients were less clear than in mice, possibly partly because of HLA diversity in the patient population.

From the cysteine up to the phenylalanine, the CDR3 has a length of 16 residues. Only CDR3 DNA remains: 48 bases, in frame from the first base. The germline V gene yields SQVTM for CDR1 and ANQGSEA for CDR2. V has 5 bases trimmed and J has 6 bases trimmed; junction bases matching no gene number 17. From alopecia areata patients, peripheral blood was collected along with lesional scalp punch biopsies. PBMCs were isolated by density centrifugation and stained for CD3, CD4 and CD8, after which CD4+ and CD8+ T cells were sorted on a FACSAria. Untreated alopecia areata patients were recruited as part of a multicenter biomarker study. For 4 to 6 biomarker-study patients, blood CD8+ T cells were further sorted into NKG2D-low and NKG2D-high fractions.

This receptor was taken from a human donor with alopecia areata. The sample taken for sequencing was NKG2D-low CD8+ T cells sorted from blood. This specimen's cell subset or site label, interpreted: sorted CD8+ NKG2D-low blood T cells. The rearrangement combines TRBV29-1 with TRBJ1-1, with 8 middle bases fitting TRBD1. The DNA sequence is given as TGCAGCGTTATCCTCGGAGGACAGGGAGGGGTTGCTGAAGCTTTCTTT. It translates as CSVILGGQGGVAEAFF.